The present T cell receptor beta chain was sequenced within a study of blood T cell repertoires in COVID-19. Background on the study: Italy, Spain and the United States were the sources of the convalescent and acute COVID-19 samples. T cells, B-cell-depleted T cells, or PBMCs provided the cDNA or gDNA that served as material.

Original processing notes: Amplification with reference gene primers provided the estimates of nucleated cell counts. The repertoire was sequenced with immunoSEQ multiplex PCR; TCRdb's copy has only in-frame clones and lacks some. V and J calls and clone size are those listed in that table; D and trimming were worked out from the DNA. The sample shows 150,000 to 200,000 clones, 75% to 85% of them seen only once. V was cut by 0 bases and J by 10 bases, with 8 bases left in between. CDR3 size: 12 residues. The germline V gene has CDR1 SGHRS and CDR2 YFSETQ. The sample consisted of peripheral blood. This chain uses TRBV5-1 with TRBJ2-1, with a weak D call TRBD1 (6 bases). The source is a human donor in a cohort sampled during active COVID-19. The CDR3, as DNA: TGCGCCAGCAGCTTGGAGCAGGGGGAGCAGTTCTTC. Translation gives CASSLEQGEQFF.